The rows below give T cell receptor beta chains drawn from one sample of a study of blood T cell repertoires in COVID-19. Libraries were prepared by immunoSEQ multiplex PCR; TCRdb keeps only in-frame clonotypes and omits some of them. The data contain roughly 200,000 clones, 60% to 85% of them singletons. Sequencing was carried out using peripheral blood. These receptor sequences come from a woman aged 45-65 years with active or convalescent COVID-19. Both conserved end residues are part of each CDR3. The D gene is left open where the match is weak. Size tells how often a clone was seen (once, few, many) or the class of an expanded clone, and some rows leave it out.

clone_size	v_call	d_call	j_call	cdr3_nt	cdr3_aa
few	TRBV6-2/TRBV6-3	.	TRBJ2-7	TGTGCCAGCAGTTACTCGCAGGGTCCCTACGAGCAGTACTTC	CASSYSQGPYEQYF
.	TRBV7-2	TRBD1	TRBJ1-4	TGTGCCGCTTCCAGGGGGCAGGGTGAAAAACTGTTTTTT	CAASRGQGEKLFF
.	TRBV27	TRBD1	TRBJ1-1	TGTGCCAGCAGTCCCGGGACAGGGGACACTGAAGCTTTCTTT	CASSPGTGDTEAFF
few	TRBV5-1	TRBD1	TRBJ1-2	TGCGCCAGCAGCTTAACAGGGGCCGCTAACTATGGCTACACCTTC	CASSLTGAANYGYTF
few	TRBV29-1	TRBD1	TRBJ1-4	TGCAGCGCAGGACAGGGTGCGGGTGAAAAACTGTTTTTT	CSAGQGAGEKLFF
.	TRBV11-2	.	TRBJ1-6	TGTGCCAGCAGCACCACAGGGTTCTATAATTCACCCCTCCACTTT	CASSTTGFYNSPLHF
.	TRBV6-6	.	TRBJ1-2	TGTGCCAGCAGGGACTCGAGTCGGCAACAAAACTATGGCTACACCTTC	CASRDSSRQQNYGYTF
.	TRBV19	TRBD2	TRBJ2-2	TGTGCCAGTAGTATTGGTGGGAGGGTCCGGGAGCTGTTTTTT	CASSIGGRVRELFF
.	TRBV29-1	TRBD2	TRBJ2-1	TGCAGCGTGACGATCCCGACTAGCGGGGGGGCGGGCAATGAGCAGTTCTTC	CSVTIPTSGGAGNEQFF
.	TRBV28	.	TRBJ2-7	TGTGCCACCAAGACTAGTCTCTCCTACGAGCAGTACTTC	CATKTSLSYEQYF
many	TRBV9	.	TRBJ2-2	TGTGCCAGCAGCGGGGGACTCCAATCGGGAGGGGAGCTGTTTTTT	CASSGGLQSGGELFF
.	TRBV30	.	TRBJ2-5	TGTGCCTGGAGTATTCTACGCGGACTCGGGGAGACCCAGTACTTC	CAWSILRGLGETQYF
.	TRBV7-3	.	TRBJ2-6	TGTGCCAGCAGCTTAGAAGGCGGCTCTGGGGCCAACGTCCTGACTTTC	CASSLEGGSGANVLTF
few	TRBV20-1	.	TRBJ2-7	TGCAGTGCTCCCGGGACCTACGAGCAGTACTTC	CSAPGTYEQYF
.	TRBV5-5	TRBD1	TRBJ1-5	TGTGCCAGCAGCTTAGCCGGACAGGGGGCTTTCCAGCCCCAGCATTTT	CASSLAGQGAFQPQHF
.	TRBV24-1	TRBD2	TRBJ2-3	TGTGCCACCGGGACTAACACAGATACGCAGTATTTT	CATGTNTDTQYF
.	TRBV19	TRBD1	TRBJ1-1	TGTGCCAGTAGCCGACAGGGGTTAGATTTTGCGGACACTGAAGCTTTCTTT	CASSRQGLDFADTEAFF
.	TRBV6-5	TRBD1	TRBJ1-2	TGTGCCAGCATCCAATGGGTCAGGGGGCAAGGCTACACCTTC	CASIQWVRGQGYTF
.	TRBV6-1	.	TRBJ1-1	TGTGCCAGCAGTGAGGGGGCCTGGGCTTTCTTT	CASSEGAWAFF
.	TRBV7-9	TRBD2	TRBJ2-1	TGTGCCAGCAGCGACCGACTAGCTACCTCCTACAATGAGCAGTTCTTC	CASSDRLATSYNEQFF
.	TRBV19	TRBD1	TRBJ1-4	TGTGCCACTACTCAGGGGGCAGAGGAAAAACTGTTTTTT	CATTQGAEEKLFF